The 10 T cell receptor beta chains listed next were all sequenced from one sample in a study of T cells after somatic rescue of genetic block. Assay: immunoSEQ multiplex PCR; the TCRdb copy retains only in-frame clones and omits some. The table lists about 67,000 clones, under 95% of them singletons. Material for sequencing was peripheral blood mononuclear cells (PBMCs). The receptor source for this set is a man aged 35 to 55.

Only one count was recorded for this clone. The genes are TRBV9 and TRBJ2-3, with 16 bases lining up with TRBD2. The germline CDR1 and CDR2 sequences are SGDLS and YYNGEE. This CDR3 region has 18 residues. V shed 6 bases, J shed 0 bases, and the junction held 7 bases outside the gene matches. The CDR3 DNA sequence: TGTGCCAGCACGGGGACTAGCGGGAGGGCCGCTAGCACAGATACGCAGTATTTT. Residues: CASTGTSGRAASTDTQYF. Complete variable domain (other parts from reference TRBV9 and TRBJ2-3): DSGVTQTPKHLITATGQRVTLRCSPRSGDLSVYWYQQSLDQGLQFLIQYYNGEERAKGNILERFSAQQFPDLHSELNLSSLELGDSALYFCASTGTSGRAASTDTQYFGPGTRLTVL.

The rearrangement joins TRBV19 to TRBJ2-7, with D hard to call. CDR1 is LNHDA and CDR2 is SQIVND in the germline V gene (reference sequence). This CDR3 comprises 14 residues. The V end lost 3 bases, the J end lost 2 bases, and 11 bases lay between the germline ends. The CDR3 DNA follows: TGTGCCAGTAGTATCACGGACCTAGCCTACGAGCAGTACTTC. This sequence encodes CASSITDLAYEQYF.

The chain couples TRBV19 to TRBJ1-1, with D perhaps TRBD1 (5 bases). The CDR3 totals 14 residues. The V end lost 5 bases, the J end lost 0 bases, and 10 bases lay between the germline ends. Per germline, CDR1 LNHDA and CDR2 SQIVND (reference sequence). CDR3 amino acids: CASSPTDMNTEAFF. The CDR3 coding sequence is TGTGCCAGTAGTCCGACAGACATGAACACTGAAGCTTTCTTT.

The rearrangement uses TRBV2 and TRBJ1-2, with D unclear. Per the germline V gene, CDR1 is SNHLY and CDR2 is FYNNEI. The CDR3 sequence is 15 residues long. Trimming removed 3 bases at V and 7 bases at J, with 18 bases between. In DNA form, the CDR3 reads TGTGCCAGCAGTGATCAACAGCTCTATTCTTCTGGCTACACCTTC. This codes for CASSDQQLYSSGYTF.

On this clone: Other nucleotide sequences in the sample specify the same CDR3. The rearrangement uses TRBV7-6 and TRBJ2-7, with D possibly matching TRBD2 (6 bases). Trimming took 0 bases from V and 3 from J, leaving 6 bases between them. The germline V gene encodes CDR1 SGHVS and CDR2 FNYEAQ. The CDR3 has 13 residues. CDR3 residues: CASSLAAGYEQYF. The CDR3, as DNA: TGTGCCAGCAGCTTAGCAGCGGGCTACGAGCAGTACTTC.

This sequence joins TRBV6-5 and TRBJ1-3; a possible D gene is TRBD1 (6 bases). CDR1 is MNHEY and CDR2 is SVGAGI in the germline V gene. The ends were cut back, 6 bases at V and 0 bases at J, with 12 bases in the middle. This CDR3 has 15 amino acids. The CDR3 nucleotides read TGTGCCAGCAGAATCGGGACAAACTCTGGAAACACCATATATTTT. Translation gives CASRIGTNSGNTIYF.

The chain combines TRBV19 with TRBJ2-3; 13 positions agree with TRBD2. The V gene end was trimmed by 5 bases and the J gene end by 4 bases; junction bases not matched to a gene: 6. This CDR3 is built from 16 residues. In germline, CDR1 is LNHDA, CDR2 SQIVND (reference sequence). CDR3: CASSPTGLAGADTQYF. The CDR3 nucleotides read TGTGCCAGTAGTCCCACAGGACTAGCGGGAGCAGATACGCAGTATTTT.

This clone was observed a few times. The chain uses TRBV5-1 and TRBJ2-7; TRBD1 matches 7 bases. Germline V lookup: CDR1 SGHRS, CDR2 YFSETQ. The length of the CDR3 is 13 residues. Trimming cost V 5 bases and J 0 bases; bases outside gene matches: 2. The chain's CDR3 is CASRGDSSYEQYF. The CDR3 DNA is TGCGCCAGCAGAGGGGACAGCTCCTACGAGCAGTACTTC.

This chain joins TRBV11-2 and TRBJ2-7, with a tentative D call TRBD2 (5 bases). CDR1 is SGHAT, CDR2 FQNNGV, per germline. V dropped 4 bases and J dropped 4 bases, with 26 bases sitting between them. The CDR3 runs to 18 residues. CDR3 amino acids: CASSSNWGASTSRYEQYF. The CDR3 DNA reads as TGTGCCAGCAGCTCAAATTGGGGAGCCTCAACATCCCGTTACGAGCAGTACTTC.

This rearrangement joins TRBV11-2 to TRBJ2-6; tentative D call: TRBD1 (5 bases). The germline V gene encodes CDR1 SGHAT and CDR2 FQNNGV. This CDR3 spans 18 amino acids. Trimming left V 1 base short and J 0 bases short, with 13 bases between. The CDR3 reads CASSLVGRVHSGANVLTF. The CDR3 nucleotides are TGTGCCAGCAGCTTAGTGGGCAGGGTCCACTCTGGGGCCAACGTCCTGACTTTC.